One and the same sample provided the 26 T cell receptor beta chains below, sequenced in a study of naive and memory T cell subsets. Alpha and beta constant region primers primed reverse transcription for blood and skin samples. From the 5' RACE reads, TCRdb called clonotypes with MiXCR, one entry per CDR3 protein. The sample lists approximately 24,000 distinct CDR3 sequences, 20% to 25% seen once, with about 1.8% in the top ten. Adult healthy volunteers gave 2.5 ml peripheral blood for whole-blood RNA. These receptor sequences come from a female donor in good health.

This clonotype has just a few counts. This sequence may be a read error, since a much larger clone differs from it by one base. The chain employs TRBV20-1 and TRBJ1-6; TRBD1 matches at 8 bases. The CDR3 contains 12 residues. CDR1 is DFQATT, CDR2 SNEGSKA, per germline (reference sequence). The CDR3 sequence: CSTQGGDSPLNF. In DNA form, the CDR3 reads TGCAGCACACAGGGGGGCGATTCACCCCTCAACTTT.

The rearrangement uses TRBV7-6 and TRBJ1-3; no clear D. CDR1 is SGHVS and CDR2 is FNYEAQ in the germline V gene. Trimming removed 1 base from V and 3 bases from J, with 10 bases in between. The CDR3 is 15 residues long. DNA of the CDR3: TGTGCCAGCAGCTTAGATGCGGGAGATGGAAACACCATATATTTT. Translating gives CASSLDAGDGNTIYF.

This rearrangement joins TRBV6-4 to TRBJ1-2; possibly TRBD1 for D (6 bases). Germline V gene lookup returns CDR1 MRHNA and CDR2 SNTAGT. The CDR3 runs to 16 residues. With 2 bases removed from V and 0 bases from J, the gap between germline ends came to 13 bases. The CDR3 nucleotides read TGTGCCAGCAGTGACACGAGGGGGAGATCTAACTATGGCTACACCTTC. It encodes CASSDTRGRSNYGYTF.

The sample holds many counts of this clonotype. The chain joins TRBV6-2 or TRBV6-3 to TRBJ2-1, with 7 bases identical to TRBD1. V lost 3 bases to trimming and J lost 15 bases; unmatched junction nucleotides: 11. The CDR3 consists of 13 residues. Germline V lookup: CDR1 MNHEY, CDR2 SVGEGT. The CDR3 here is CASSYSARDRWFF. The DNA for the CDR3 is TGTGCCAGCAGTTATTCTGCCCGGGACAGATGGTTCTTC.

This clonotype is medium-sized (0.01 to 0.1%) within its sample. The rearrangement links TRBV7-2 to TRBJ2-7, with D maybe TRBD2 (6 bases). Germline V gives CDR1 SGHTA, CDR2 FQGNSA. This CDR3 contains 16 residues. V was trimmed by 5 bases and J by 5 bases, leaving 22 bases between them. CDR3 region: CASSPASGTSKNEQYF. Here the CDR3 DNA reads TGTGCCAGCAGCCCGGCTTCCGGAACTAGCAAAAACGAGCAGTACTTC.

The chain couples TRBV12-3 or TRBV12-4 to TRBJ1-3; no firm D call. The CDR3 totals 15 residues. V gave up 4 bases and J gave up 0 bases, with 10 bases separating them. The CDR3 spells CASSSSSSSGNTIYF. In DNA form, the CDR3 reads TGTGCCAGCAGTTCCTCCTCCAGCTCTGGAAACACCATATATTTT.

The chain links TRBV7-2 to TRBJ2-5; TRBD2 matches 15 bases. V shed 4 bases and J 2 bases; nucleotides not matched to a gene: 2. The CDR3 sequence is 16 residues long. The germline V gene has CDR1 SGHTA and CDR2 FQGNSA. The CDR3 nucleotides are TGTGCCAGCAGCTCGGGACTAGCGGGAGGACAAGAGACCCAGTACTTC. Translation gives CASSSGLAGGQETQYF.

By proportion, this clonotype is medium-sized (0.01 to 0.1%). The V gene is TRBV28, the J gene TRBJ1-1; D remains unclear. V was clipped by 3 bases and J by 8 bases, with 16 bases between them. The CDR3 loop spans 14 amino acids. Germline V gene sequence: CDR1 MDHEN, CDR2 SYDVKM. The CDR3 sequence is CASSFRFPPGEAFF. Written as DNA, the CDR3 is TGTGCCAGCAGTTTCCGCTTCCCCCCAGGAGAAGCTTTCTTT.

The chain carries TRBV20-1 and TRBJ2-2; 7 nucleotides line up with TRBD1. CDR1 DFQATT and CDR2 SNEGSKA come from the germline V gene (reference sequence). The V gene end was trimmed by 5 bases and the J gene end by 7 bases; junction bases not matched to a gene: 10. CDR3 length: 14 amino acids. The CDR3 DNA is TGCAGTGCTTCTCCTACAGGGGATCACGGGGAGCTGTTTTTT. Encoded protein: CSASPTGDHGELFF.

This clonotype is categorized as medium-sized. V is TRBV15 and J is TRBJ1-5; D is undetermined. The germline V and J ends were trimmed by 0 bases and 4 bases, with 4 bases remaining between them. The CDR3 has 13 residues. The V gene's germline CDR1 is LNHNV and CDR2 YYDKDF (reference sequence). The DNA of the CDR3 is TGTGCCACCAGCAGAGAGCGAAATCAGCCCCAGCATTTT. Translation gives CATSRERNQPQHF.

This chain uses TRBV7-2 with TRBJ1-5; possibly TRBD1 for D (6 bases). The germline V gene has CDR1 SGHTA and CDR2 FQGNSA. V gave up 3 bases and J gave up 5 bases, with 14 bases separating them. This CDR3 is 15 amino acids long. The CDR3 protein is CASSLGRGTHQPQHF. The CDR3 DNA reads as TGTGCCAGCAGCTTGGGCAGGGGAACCCATCAGCCCCAGCATTTT.

In its sample, this clonotype ranks as medium-sized (0.01 to 0.1%). The V gene is TRBV11-2, the J gene TRBJ2-7, with a possible D match to TRBD2 (5 bases). V was trimmed by 5 bases and J by 0 bases, leaving 20 bases between them. This CDR3 region has 17 residues. Germline-derived CDR1 and CDR2 are SGHAT and FQNNGV. CDR3 DNA sequence: TGTGCCAGCAGCCGTCTTCAGCGGAGCCGCAGCTCCTACGAGCAGTACTTC. This encodes CASSRLQRSRSSYEQYF.

This clonotype is categorized as medium-sized. The chain uses TRBV29-1 and TRBJ2-3; D may be TRBD1 (6 bases). This CDR3 contains 14 residues. V was pared by 7 bases and J by 4 bases, with 18 bases between. Looked up from germline, CDR1 is SQVTM and CDR2 is ANQGSEA. The CDR3 loop is CSAEGQGSADTQYF. CDR3 bases: TGCAGCGCCGAAGGCCAGGGGAGCGCAGATACGCAGTATTTT.

This clonotype has a count of ten or more. The chain couples TRBV14 to TRBJ2-7; tentatively, D is TRBD1 or TRBD2 (5 bases each). V lost 4 bases to trimming and J lost 0 bases, with 10 bases between them. This CDR3 spans 14 amino acids. Germline values: CDR1 SGHDN, CDR2 FVKESK. The DNA for the CDR3 is TGTGCCAGCAGCCCCCGGGACGGCTCCTACGAGCAGTACTTC. Translated, it gives CASSPRDGSYEQYF.

This clonotype has a count of ten or more. The gene calls are TRBV20-1 and TRBJ2-5; D might be TRBD1 (8 bases). CDR3 length: 14 residues. Germline V gene lookup returns CDR1 DFQATT and CDR2 SNEGSKA (reference sequence). The V end was cut by 3 bases, the J end by 2 bases, with 13 bases between. CDR3 protein: CSARTGEGQETQYF. The DNA of the CDR3 is TGCAGTGCTAGGACAGGGGAGGGTCAAGAGACCCAGTACTTC.

This clonotype is medium-sized by share. V is TRBV6-1 and J is TRBJ2-5; D is tentatively TRBD1 or TRBD2 (5 bases each). The germline V gene has CDR1 MNHNS and CDR2 SASEGT. The CDR3 is 20 residues long. Trimming took off 5 bases at V and 0 bases at J, with 28 bases between the two ends. The CDR3 region has the DNA TGTGCCAGCAGTTCCCGCCTGACGACTCGGGGCGGCGTGTACCAAGAGACCCAGTACTTC. It encodes CASSSRLTTRGGVYQETQYF.

The V gene is TRBV5-6, the J gene TRBJ1-6; TRBD1 might be the D (5 bases). The V gene's germline CDR1 is SGHDT and CDR2 YYEEEE. With 0 bases removed from V and 7 bases from J, the gap between germline ends came to 11 bases. The CDR3 covers 15 residues. The CDR3 region is CASSLAGTGNSPLHF. CDR3 coding DNA: TGTGCCAGCAGCTTGGCCGGGACGGGAAATTCACCCCTCCACTTT.

The V and J genes are TRBV7-2 and TRBJ1-1; D might be TRBD1 (5 bases). Deletions cut 1 base from V and 8 bases from J, with 11 bases between. The CDR3 runs to 13 residues. CDR1 SGHTA and CDR2 FQGNSA come from the germline V gene. CDR3 amino acids: CASSLERGREAFF. The DNA of the CDR3 is TGTGCCAGCAGCTTAGAACGGGGGAGGGAAGCTTTCTTT.

This clonotype appeared many times. This chain uses TRBV12-3 or TRBV12-4 with TRBJ2-5; the D gene could be TRBD1 or TRBD2 (5 bases each). This CDR3 spans 15 amino acids. V gave up 3 bases and J gave up 3 bases, with 14 bases separating them. CDR3 coding DNA: TGTGCCAGCAGTTTCCCGGGGCAGGGCGAAGAGACCCAGTACTTC. Its protein is CASSFPGQGEETQYF.

This clonotype was detected ten times or more. V gene TRBV15 combines with J gene TRBJ2-1; maybe TRBD2 (5 bases). Germline V gene lookup returns CDR1 LNHNV and CDR2 YYDKDF (reference sequence). This CDR3 has 14 amino acids. Trimming took 1 base from V and 7 from J, leaving 11 bases between them. The CDR3 DNA reads as TGTGCCACCAGCAGAGTCGCGCGAGGGAATGAGCAGTTCTTC. Encoded protein: CATSRVARGNEQFF.

This chain uses TRBV6-5 with TRBJ1-2; TRBD1 is a possible D gene (6 bases). Germline CDR1 reads MNHEY; CDR2 reads SVGAGI. V lost 1 base to trimming and J lost 8 bases, with 8 bases between them. This CDR3 has 12 residues. This CDR3 is CASSYWQGGYTF. DNA of the CDR3: TGTGCCAGCAGTTACTGGCAGGGGGGCTACACCTTC.

This clonotype was counted at least ten times. This chain links TRBV29-1 with TRBJ2-1; unclear D gene. CDR1 SQVTM and CDR2 ANQGSEA come from the germline V gene. Trimming stripped 3 bases from V and 4 bases from J, with 4 bases between. This CDR3 contains 11 residues. The CDR3 DNA reads as TGCAGCGTTGACCCGTACAATGAGCAGTTCTTC. Its protein product is CSVDPYNEQFF.

This clonotype is medium-sized (0.01 to 0.1%) within its sample. The chain is built from TRBV7-6 and TRBJ2-5; D is unclear. CDR3 length: 15 residues. CDR1 is SGHVS and CDR2 is FNYEAQ in the germline V gene. The V and J ends lost 1 base and 5 bases respectively, with 14 bases between them. CDR3 sequence (DNA): TGTGCCAGCAGCTTAGAGGAGCGCCATTGGGAGACCCAGTACTTC. Translated: CASSLEERHWETQYF. The entire variable domain, with the rest obtained from reference TRBV7-6 and TRBJ2-5, is as follows: GAGVSQSPRYKVTKRGQDVALRCDPISGHVSLYWYRQALGQGPEFLTYFNYEAQQDKSGLPNDRFSAERPEGSISTLTIQRTEQRDSAMYRCASSLEERHWETQYFGPGTRLLVL.

This clonotype was seen many times. The chain has TRBV29-1 and TRBJ1-1; D is possibly TRBD1 (5 bases). Between the trimmed V and J ends, which lost 5 bases and 0 bases, there was a span of 10 bases. Germline loops: CDR1 SQVTM, CDR2 ANQGSEA. The CDR3 is 13 amino acids. In nucleotides, the CDR3 is TGCAGCGTTACGGGACGGCTGAACACTGAAGCTTTCTTT. Encoded protein: CSVTGRLNTEAFF.

This chain links TRBV4-3 with TRBJ1-1, with 7 bases lining up with TRBD1. The junction had 8 bases not matched to a gene; V was cut back by 6 bases and J by 1 base. Germline values: CDR1 LGHNA, CDR2 YSLEER. The CDR3 length is 15 residues. Here the CDR3 DNA reads TGCGCCAGCAGGATTAGGGCAGGGGGGAACACTGAAGCTTTCTTT. This sequence encodes CASRIRAGGNTEAFF.

This clonotype was picked up many times. The gene calls are TRBV20-1 and TRBJ1-2; D might be TRBD1 (6 bases). Trimming pared 3 bases from V and 4 bases from J, leaving 12 bases between. Looked up from germline, CDR1 is DFQATT and CDR2 is SNEGSKA (reference sequence). The CDR3 runs to 13 residues. The CDR3 protein is CSARDSVGYGYTF. In DNA form, the CDR3 reads TGCAGTGCTAGGGACAGTGTCGGCTATGGCTACACCTTC.